Each of the 9 T cell receptor beta chains below was sequenced from the same sample in a study of blood T cell repertoires in COVID-19. The method was immunoSEQ multiplex PCR; TCRdb's version includes in-frame clones alone and lacks a portion of them. The sample shows hundreds of thousands of clones, about 88% of them seen only once. The specimen sequenced was peripheral blood. The receptors were gathered from a man in his forties with acute or convalescent COVID-19.

V gene TRBV28 combines with J gene TRBJ1-1; D possibly corresponds to TRBD1 (5 bases). The CDR3 totals 14 residues. Germline CDR1 is MDHEN and CDR2 is SYDVKM. V was trimmed by 7 bases and J by 1 base, leaving 13 bases between them. This chain's CDR3 is CASTLWGGNTEAFF. In DNA form, the CDR3 reads TGTGCCAGCACCCTCTGGGGGGGGAACACTGAAGCTTTCTTT.

This chain connects TRBV29-1 to TRBJ2-5; 7 nucleotides line up with TRBD2. V lost 0 bases and J lost 5; bases outside the gene matches: 9. The CDR3 has 15 amino acids. Per germline, CDR1 SQVTM and CDR2 ANQGSEA. The CDR3 reads CSVEDAREGLETQYF. CDR3 DNA sequence: TGCAGCGTTGAAGATGCCAGGGAGGGTTTGGAGACCCAGTACTTC.

This chain joins TRBV7-2 and TRBJ2-5; TRBD2 is a possible D gene (6 bases). Trimming left V 3 bases short and J 10 bases short, with 15 bases between. The CDR3 totals 13 residues. Germline values: CDR1 SGHTA, CDR2 FQGNSA. The CDR3 coding sequence is TGTGCCAGCAGCTTTGGGGGGTTTTTGGACCAGTACTTC. Residues: CASSFGGFLDQYF.

The chain is built from TRBV19 and TRBJ1-1; the D gene is possibly TRBD1 (6 bases). The CDR3 totals 14 residues. Trimming pared 4 bases from V and 0 bases from J, leaving 9 bases between. CDR1 is LNHDA and CDR2 is SQIVND in the germline V gene (reference sequence). CDR3 protein: CASSRQEMNTEAFF. CDR3 nucleotides: TGTGCCAGTAGTAGACAGGAGATGAACACTGAAGCTTTCTTT.

The genes are TRBV5-4 and TRBJ2-3; 9 bases align to TRBD2. The CDR3 is made up of 18 amino acids. Germline CDR1 and CDR2: SGHNT and YYREEE (reference sequence). The V and J ends lost 1 base and 1 base, in that order; junction bases with no gene match: 10. The CDR3 DNA reads TGTGCCAGCAGCTTGCGGCTAGCGGGGTTTTTTGGCACAGATACGCAGTATTTT. As protein: CASSLRLAGFFGTDTQYF.

The gene calls are TRBV18 and TRBJ1-5, with 9 bases lining up with TRBD1. The trim removed 6 bases at V and 3 bases at J, leaving 6 bases unmatched. This CDR3 is built from 15 residues. Germline V lookup: CDR1 KGHSH, CDR2 LQKENI. For the CDR3, the DNA is TGTGCCAGCTCCTCCGGGACAGGGTACAATCAGCCCCAGCATTTT. It encodes CASSSGTGYNQPQHF.

The rearrangement uses TRBV15 and TRBJ2-4; 7 bases match TRBD2. This CDR3 region has 16 residues. The V and J ends lost 1 base and 3 bases, in that order; junction bases with no gene match: 6. Germline V lookup: CDR1 LNHNV, CDR2 YYDKDF (reference sequence). The CDR3 reads CATSRGEGLGKNIQYF. The CDR3 bases are TGTGCCACCAGCAGAGGGGAGGGGCTGGGCAAAAACATTCAGTACTTC.

This clone was seen only once. The chain is built from TRBV7-2 and TRBJ2-7, with D tentatively TRBD2 (5 bases). CDR1 SGHTA and CDR2 FQGNSA come from the germline V gene. V was cut by 4 bases and J by 0 bases, with 10 bases left in between. The CDR3 loop spans 14 amino acids. The CDR3 DNA follows: TGTGCCAGCAGCTCCCGACTACTCTCCTACGAGCAGTACTTC. It translates to CASSSRLLSYEQYF.

The CDR3 DNA sequence: TGTGCCTGGAGTTTCCAAGCGGGGGGACCAGATACGCAGTATTTT. Translating gives CAWSFQAGGPDTQYF. V usage is TRBV30 and J usage is TRBJ2-3, with TRBD2 matching over 9 bases. The CDR3 is 15 residues long. The germline gives CDR1 GTSNPN, CDR2 SVGIG (reference sequence). V trimming: 2 bases; J trimming: 4 bases; junction bases outside the gene matches: 7.